The 10 T cell receptor beta chains below all came from one sample that was sequenced in a study of beta chain features in type 1 diabetes (dated by TCRdb to the late 2010s). Their recognized antigens are unknown. The research as a whole found: Type 1 diabetes patients showed a moderate but significant shortening of TCRB CDR3 length in all four CD4+ subsets.

To prepare the library, the immunoSEQ multiplex PCR assay was applied. The entire isolated RNA was reverse transcribed using the High Capacity cDNA Reverse Transcription Kit, and thus expressed TCRB transcripts were sequenced. TCRdb carries this immuneACCESS record with in-frame sequences only. Its versions omit some clonotypes, under half of them owing to an unresolved V gene in the studies checked, with the rest unexplained. This sample has under 50,000 clones in its table, and 66% of those were observed once. Of the sample, more than 2% is held by the ten largest clones. Source material: Tregs from blood. This specimen's cell subset or site label, per the study, means: regulatory CD4+ T cells. The origin of the receptors is a woman aged 18 to 35 with type 1 diabetes.

V and J are TRBV27 and TRBJ1-1, with D perhaps TRBD1 (6 bases). Germline assignment: CDR1 MNHEY and CDR2 SMNVEV (reference sequence). Trimming removed 6 bases from V and 1 base from J, with 12 bases in between. The CDR3 sequence is 14 residues long. The CDR3 coding sequence is TGTGCCAGCAGACTGTCAGGGGCGAACACTGAAGCTTTCTTT. Amino acids: CASRLSGANTEAFF.

In this sample, this clone turned up a few times. This rearrangement joins TRBV7-2 to TRBJ2-1, with TRBD2 identical over 11 bases. Germline loops: CDR1 SGHTA, CDR2 FQGNSA. The CDR3 extends over 14 amino acids. V was clipped by 3 bases and J by 12 bases; unmatched bases: 7. CDR3 sequence: CASSLELAGETQFF. In DNA form, the CDR3 reads TGTGCCAGCAGCTTGGAACTAGCGGGAGAAACGCAGTTCTTC.

The chain is built from TRBV7-9 and TRBJ2-1; 12 bases map to TRBD2. This CDR3 has 17 residues. The germline V gene has CDR1 SEHNR and CDR2 FQNEAQ (reference sequence). With 0 bases clipped from V and 3 bases from J, the junction kept 3 bases outside the gene matches. CDR3 DNA: TGTGCCAGCAGCTTAGCTCTGACTAGCGGGGGCTACAATGAGCAGTTCTTC. Translating gives CASSLALTSGGYNEQFF.

This rearrangement joins TRBV11-3 to TRBJ2-1; 8 bases agree with TRBD2. This CDR3 has 14 amino acids. J was trimmed by 5 bases and V by 5 bases; bases with no gene match: 5. Germline V gene sequence: CDR1 SGHNT, CDR2 YENEEA. This CDR3 is CASSRPGGDNEQFF. CDR3 nucleotides: TGTGCCAGCAGCAGGCCGGGAGGGGACAATGAGCAGTTCTTC.

This chain connects TRBV6-6 to TRBJ1-1; 9 nucleotides line up with TRBD1. Germline CDR1 reads MNHNY; CDR2 reads SVGAGI (reference sequence). Trimming at V came to 4 bases and at J to 8 bases, leaving 2 bases not matched to a gene. The CDR3 spans 12 residues. The CDR3 region has the DNA TGTGCCAGCAGTTCAGACAGGGGGGAAGCTTTCTTT. The encoded protein is CASSSDRGEAFF.

The chain links TRBV5-4 to TRBJ2-2, with D possibly being TRBD2 (6 bases). CDR3 length: 14 residues. Trimming left V 2 bases short and J 7 bases short, with 12 bases between. The germline CDR1 and CDR2 sequences are SGHNT and YYREEE (reference sequence). CDR3 DNA: TGTGCCAGCAGCTTTGGAGGGGATGGCGGGGAGCTGTTTTTT. It encodes CASSFGGDGGELFF.

V usage is TRBV18 and J usage is TRBJ1-1; 7 bases are a match to TRBD1. The CDR3 is made up of 15 amino acids. Trimming took 2 bases from V and 4 from J; bases not matched to a gene: 7. The V gene's germline CDR1 is KGHSH and CDR2 LQKENI. The CDR3 coding sequence is TGTGCCAGCTCACCATGGGGAGACAGGGCCACTGAAGCTTTCTTT. This sequence encodes CASSPWGDRATEAFF. The entire variable domain, with the rest obtained from reference TRBV18 and TRBJ1-1, is as follows: NAGVMQNPRHLVRRRGQEARLRCSPMKGHSHVYWYRQLPEEGLKFMVYLQKENIIDESGMPKERFSAEFPKEGPSILRIQQVVRGDSAAYFCASSPWGDRATEAFFGQGTRLTVV.

In its sample, this clone was seen a few times. This chain uses TRBV5-4 with TRBJ1-5, with a weak D call TRBD1 (6 bases). The CDR3 runs to 14 residues. The V and J ends lost 4 bases and 8 bases respectively, with 16 bases between them. Germline values: CDR1 SGHNT, CDR2 YYREEE (reference sequence). The CDR3 DNA follows: TGTGCCAGCAGCGTCCGCGGGGGGGGCGAGCCCCAGCATTTT. This translates into CASSVRGGGEPQHF.

This chain joins TRBV6-5 and TRBJ1-2; 11 bases line up with TRBD1. The junction had 5 bases not matched to a gene; V was cut back by 0 bases and J by 8 bases. CDR3 length equals 15 residues. The V gene's germline CDR1 is MNHEY and CDR2 SVGAGI. CDR3 sequence reads: CASSYSDRGPEGYTF. CDR3 nucleotide sequence: TGTGCCAGCAGTTACTCGGACAGGGGGCCGGAGGGCTACACCTTC.

The V call is TRBV14, the J call TRBJ2-7; TRBD1 agrees at 10 bases. V gave up 4 bases and J gave up 4 bases; unmatched junction bases: 4. The CDR3 runs 14 residues. Per the germline V gene, CDR1 is SGHDN and CDR2 is FVKESK. This chain's CDR3 is CASSLTGGFYEQYF. As DNA, the CDR3 is TGTGCCAGCAGCCTGACAGGGGGCTTTTACGAGCAGTACTTC.